The 28 T cell receptor beta chains below come from one sample, sequenced in a study of CD8 T cells in ankylosing spondylitis. Their cognate antigens are unknown. The study's findings and limits: Characteristic of ankylosing spondylitis blood, it appeared, was a TCR beta motif comprising several highly homologous variants.

TCRdb re-called the 5' RACE reads with MiXCR, one entry per CDR3 protein. The sample lists about 460,000 distinct CDR3 sequences, 5.3% seen once, with roughly 3.5% in the top ten. Sequenced: blood, either unsorted or a sorted T cell fraction (not recorded which). Every receptor here comes from a male donor with ankylosing spondylitis.

The rearrangement uses TRBV25-1 and TRBJ2-3; the D is unclear. Germline-derived CDR1 and CDR2 are MGHDK and SYGVNS. There are 12 residues in the CDR3. Trimming cost V 6 bases and J 5 bases, with 9 bases left between them. The CDR3 is CASSGPEDTQYF. CDR3 nucleotide sequence: TGTGCCAGCAGCGGACCAGAAGATACGCAGTATTTT.

Ten or more counts support this clonotype. This chain connects TRBV6-5 to TRBJ1-5, with D possibly TRBD1 on 5 matching bases. CDR3 length: 16 residues. CDR1 is MNHEY, CDR2 SVGAGI, per germline. Trimming removed 5 bases from V and 0 bases from J, with 14 bases in between. This CDR3 is CASSHHPTVSNQPQHF. DNA of the CDR3: TGTGCCAGCAGTCACCATCCGACAGTTAGCAATCAGCCCCAGCATTTT.

This clonotype appeared many times. The V call is TRBV28, the J call TRBJ2-3, with D hard to call. CDR3 length equals 15 residues. The germline gives CDR1 MDHEN, CDR2 SYDVKM. V dropped 4 bases and J dropped 6 bases, with 17 bases sitting between them. The CDR3 reads CASSSQQRHRDTQYF. CDR3 nucleotide sequence: TGTGCCAGCAGTTCCCAACAGAGACATAGGGATACGCAGTATTTT.

Many counts were recorded for this clonotype. This chain uses TRBV28 with TRBJ2-1; tentative D call: TRBD2 (5 bases). The ends were cut back, 1 base at V and 9 bases at J, with 7 bases in the middle. From germline, CDR1 is MDHEN and CDR2 SYDVKM. CDR3 size: 12 residues. CDR3 region: CASSLYAGEQFF. The CDR3 bases are TGTGCCAGCAGTTTATATGCGGGTGAGCAGTTCTTC.

In its sample, this clonotype was seen a few times. CDR3: CSARGIAGGPRNEQFF. The CDR3 region has the DNA TGCAGTGCTAGAGGTATAGCGGGAGGGCCGAGGAATGAGCAGTTCTTC. This chain links TRBV20-1 with TRBJ2-1, with 11 positions matching TRBD2. Germline trimming cut 1 base from V and 7 bases from J; bases unmatched to any gene: 9. The length of the CDR3 is 16 residues. Germline V gene lookup returns CDR1 DFQATT and CDR2 SNEGSKA (reference sequence).

This clonotype was seen repeatedly, ten times or more. The CDR3 sequence: CAITGAGYGYTF. In DNA, the CDR3 is TGTGCCATCACGGGGGCTGGCTATGGCTACACCTTC. The chain is built from TRBV28 and TRBJ1-2; maybe TRBD1 (6 bases). Between the trimmed V and J ends, which lost 10 bases and 4 bases, there was a span of 13 bases. The CDR3 has 12 amino acids. CDR1 and CDR2 from the germline V gene are MDHEN and SYDVKM.

This clonotype was detected ten times or more. The chain recombines TRBV7-8 with TRBJ2-2; possible D gene TRBD2, 5 bases. The CDR3 is made up of 16 amino acids. Germline V gives CDR1 SGHVS, CDR2 FQNEAQ. V lost 5 bases and J lost 1, with 14 bases in between. CDR3 in amino acids: CASSEDPGGNTGELFF. DNA for the CDR3: TGTGCCAGCAGCGAAGACCCTGGAGGGAACACCGGGGAGCTGTTTTTT.

This clonotype came up many times. This rearrangement joins TRBV18 to TRBJ1-1; TRBD1 matches at 8 bases. Germline trimming cut 4 bases from V and 1 base from J; bases unmatched to any gene: 5. Germline CDR1 reads KGHSH; CDR2 reads LQKENI. The CDR3 covers 15 residues. The CDR3 loop is CASSRGQGRNTEAFF. CDR3 nucleotides: TGTGCCAGCTCACGTGGACAGGGTAGGAACACTGAAGCTTTCTTT.

This clonotype was counted ten times or more. This sequence joins TRBV4-3 and TRBJ2-1; 9 bases fit TRBD2. CDR1 and CDR2 from the germline V gene are LGHNA and YSLEER. The CDR3 totals 13 residues. The V and J ends lost 4 bases and 10 bases, in that order; junction bases with no gene match: 5. The CDR3 reads CASSRTSGGEQFF. CDR3 nucleotides: TGCGCCAGCAGCCGAACAAGCGGGGGGGAGCAGTTCTTC.

This clonotype was observed at least ten times. The chain links TRBV27 to TRBJ1-2; the match to TRBD1 covers 9 bases. The CDR3 runs 14 residues. Per germline, CDR1 MNHEY and CDR2 SMNVEV (reference sequence). Trimming cost V 2 bases and J 4 bases; bases outside gene matches: 2. The chain's CDR3 is CASSLRTGVYGYTF. In nucleotides, the CDR3 is TGTGCCAGCAGTTTAAGGACAGGGGTCTATGGCTACACCTTC.

In its sample, this clonotype was seen many times. This rearrangement joins TRBV5-1 to TRBJ1-3; D ambiguous. This CDR3 has 14 amino acids. Germline CDR1 and CDR2: SGHRS and YFSETQ. Trimming pared 5 bases from V and 0 bases from J, leaving 9 bases between. The CDR3 sequence is CASSIDGSGNTIYF. The CDR3 coding sequence is TGCGCCAGCAGTATAGACGGCTCTGGAAACACCATATATTTT.

The rearrangement uses TRBV4-1 and TRBJ2-5; D uncertain. The CDR3 loop spans 14 amino acids. With 2 bases removed from V and 5 bases from J, the gap between germline ends came to 12 bases. Germline-derived CDR1 and CDR2 are MGHRA and YSYEKL. The CDR3 reads CASSQLGPGETQYF. In DNA, the CDR3 is TGCGCCAGCAGCCAACTTGGACCTGGGGAGACCCAGTACTTC.

At least ten counts were recorded for this clonotype. The chain recombines TRBV4-3 with TRBJ2-1; 9 positions agree with TRBD2. J lost 2 bases, V lost 0 bases, and 5 bases had no gene match. Germline loops: CDR1 LGHNA, CDR2 YSLEER. The CDR3 runs to 17 residues. The CDR3 here is CASSQEGAGGAYNEQFF. The CDR3 bases are TGCGCCAGCAGCCAAGAAGGCGCGGGAGGGGCCTACAATGAGCAGTTCTTC.

Many counts were recorded for this clonotype. Written as DNA, the CDR3 is TGCGCCAGCAGCCCCGGGTGGGACACTGAAGCTTTCTTT. It is translated as CASSPGWDTEAFF. The chain has TRBV5-1 and TRBJ1-1; the D is unclear. From germline, CDR1 is SGHRS and CDR2 YFSETQ. CDR3 size: 13 residues. Trimming removed 4 bases at V and 3 bases at J, with 10 bases between.

This clonotype occurred many times. The V call is TRBV18, the J call TRBJ2-1, with TRBD1 identical over 7 bases. CDR1 and CDR2 from the germline V gene are KGHSH and LQKENI. The CDR3 runs 15 residues. V lost 6 bases and J lost 9; bases outside the gene matches: 14. Here the CDR3 DNA reads TGTGCCAGCTCGTGGGACAGTTCTAGTTCTGGTGAGCAGTTCTTC. As protein: CASSWDSSSSGEQFF.

This clonotype was observed at least ten times. The V gene is TRBV4-3, the J gene TRBJ2-1; D possibly matches TRBD1 or TRBD2 (5 bases each). This CDR3 has 16 residues. V shed 0 bases and J shed 4 bases, with 13 bases lying between them. Germline V CDR1 and CDR2: LGHNA, YSLEER. This chain's CDR3 is CASSQETGTPYNEQFF. In DNA, the CDR3 is TGCGCCAGCAGCCAAGAGACGGGGACGCCTTACAATGAGCAGTTCTTC.

Many counts were recorded for this clonotype. The genes are TRBV5-1 and TRBJ2-5; D is unresolved. The CDR3 extends over 14 amino acids. Deletions cut 0 bases from V and 4 bases from J, with 10 bases between. Germline assignment: CDR1 SGHRS and CDR2 YFSETQ. This chain's CDR3 is CASSLVVQRETQYF. For the CDR3, the DNA is TGCGCCAGCAGCTTGGTAGTTCAGAGAGAGACCCAGTACTTC.

This clonotype was found many times. V usage is TRBV28 and J usage is TRBJ1-4; a weak D match, TRBD1 (6 bases). V lost 2 bases, J lost 0 bases, and 10 bases lay in between. The CDR3 contains 16 residues. Germline V gene lookup returns CDR1 MDHEN and CDR2 SYDVKM. The CDR3 spells CASSLRGPATNEKLFF. The CDR3 nucleotides read TGTGCCAGCAGTTTACGGGGGCCAGCAACTAATGAAAAACTGTTTTTT. Together with reference TRBV28 and TRBJ1-4, the CDR3 gives the full variable domain: DVKVTQSSRYLVKRTGEKVFLECVQDMDHENMFWYRQDPGLGLRLIYFSYDVKMKEKGDIPEGYSVSREKKERFSLILESASTNQTSMYLCASSLRGPATNEKLFFGSGTQLSVL.

This clonotype came up many times. The chain joins TRBV29-1 to TRBJ2-5, with 9 bases aligning to TRBD1. The germline CDR1 and CDR2 sequences are SQVTM and ANQGSEA. Trimming cost V 6 bases and J 2 bases; bases outside gene matches: 7. The CDR3 is made up of 14 amino acids. CDR3 DNA: TGCAGCGTCGAACCGGGACAGGGACAAGAGACCCAGTACTTC. This encodes CSVEPGQGQETQYF.

In its sample, this clonotype was seen many times. The chain carries TRBV27 and TRBJ2-7; D ambiguous. Germline V gene sequence: CDR1 MNHEY, CDR2 SMNVEV (reference sequence). The V and J ends lost 5 bases and 3 bases respectively, with 11 bases between them. CDR3 length: 13 amino acids. The chain's CDR3 is CASSRSAGYEQYF. The CDR3 region has the DNA TGTGCCAGCAGTAGAAGCGCTGGCTACGAGCAGTACTTC.

This clonotype was seen many times. This sequence joins TRBV29-1 and TRBJ1-1, with D tentatively TRBD1 (6 bases). The CDR3 is 14 amino acids. Trimming removed 4 bases at V and 4 bases at J, with 16 bases between. CDR1 and CDR2 (germline): SQVTM, ANQGSEA. The CDR3 DNA is TGCAGCGTTGCGGGTATCAGGGGAAGCACTGAAGCTTTCTTT. Translated: CSVAGIRGSTEAFF.

This clonotype has a count of ten or more. The genes are TRBV5-4 and TRBJ1-1; weak D call: TRBD1 (5 bases). The CDR3 extends over 16 amino acids. V was cut by 3 bases and J by 3 bases, with 18 bases left in between. Germline CDR1 and CDR2: SGHNT and YYREEE (reference sequence). The CDR3 DNA reads TGTGCCAGCAGCTCCCCTCAGTGGGGGAGGGACACTGAAGCTTTCTTT. Translation: CASSSPQWGRDTEAFF. The whole variable domain, remainder taken from reference TRBV5-4 and TRBJ1-1, is ETGVTQSPTHLIKTRGQQVTLRCSSQSGHNTVSWYQQALGQGPQFIFQYYREEENGRGNFPPRFSGLQFPNYSSELNVNALELDDSALYLCASSSPQWGRDTEAFFGQGTRLTVV.

Of note for this clonotype: A much larger clone differs by one base, so this may be a read error. The genes are TRBV12-3 or TRBV12-4 and TRBJ2-1; D is unclear. V was pared by 1 base and J by 5 bases, with 9 bases between. This CDR3 comprises 14 residues. The CDR3 region is CASSLEDPNNEQFF. The CDR3 nucleotides are TGTGCCAGCAGTTTAGAGGACCCCAACAATGAGCAGTTCTTC.

In its sample, this clonotype was seen a few times. The rearrangement links TRBV5-1 to TRBJ2-3, with 8 bases fitting TRBD2. Per the germline V gene, CDR1 is SGHRS and CDR2 is YFSETQ. This CDR3 is built from 17 residues. With 0 bases clipped from V and 0 bases from J, the junction kept 6 bases outside the gene matches. The CDR3: CASSLGPTSGSTDTQYF. DNA for the CDR3: TGCGCCAGCAGCTTGGGCCCCACTAGCGGCAGCACAGATACGCAGTATTTT.

This clonotype was observed many times. The chain links TRBV5-1 to TRBJ1-1; D unresolved. Germline V gives CDR1 SGHRS, CDR2 YFSETQ. The CDR3 runs to 15 residues. Trimming stripped 2 bases from V and 0 bases from J, with 11 bases between. The CDR3 here is CASSFGRQVNTEAFF. In DNA, the CDR3 is TGCGCCAGCAGCTTTGGGAGACAAGTGAACACTGAAGCTTTCTTT. Based on the CDR3 plus reference TRBV5-1 and TRBJ1-1, the full variable domain is KAGVTQTPRYLIKTRGQQVTLSCSPISGHRSVSWYQQTPGQGLQFLFEYFSETQRNKGNFPGRFSGRQFSNSRSEMNVSTLELGDSALYLCASSFGRQVNTEAFFGQGTRLTVV.

This clonotype was observed at least ten times. The chain links TRBV5-1 to TRBJ2-2; D is unclear. The ends were cut back, 4 bases at V and 7 bases at J, with 17 bases in the middle. The CDR3 runs 15 residues. In germline, CDR1 is SGHRS, CDR2 YFSETQ. The CDR3 is CASSPLTGRGGELFF. CDR3 nucleotides: TGCGCCAGCAGCCCCCTGACCGGGCGTGGCGGGGAGCTGTTTTTT.

This clonotype was detected ten times or more. The chain carries TRBV20-1 and TRBJ1-3; D ambiguous. Trimming cost V 4 bases and J 4 bases, with 14 bases left between them. CDR3 length equals 14 residues. From germline, CDR1 is DFQATT and CDR2 SNEGSKA (reference sequence). CDR3 sequence (DNA): TGCAGTGCTAACGACCGACGTGAGGGAAACACCATATATTTT. This encodes CSANDRREGNTIYF.

This clonotype came up a few times. The genes are TRBV3-1 and TRBJ2-7; no clear D gene. The CDR3 has 15 amino acids. Per germline, CDR1 LGHDT and CDR2 YNNKEL (reference sequence). V lost 4 bases and J 3 bases, leaving 16 bases between the germline ends. The CDR3 spells CASSLRGRPSYEQYF. CDR3 sequence (DNA): TGTGCCAGCAGCCTCCGAGGCCGGCCCAGCTACGAGCAGTACTTC.